A few counts support the clone carrying this TCR beta chain. The target antigen is unknown. The source of the sample is a study of vaccination and CD4 T cells after COVID-19. Study in general: For each participant, vaccination comprised two doses of either the BNT162b2 or the mRNA-1273 vaccine. Median draw time for post-COVID samples was 101 days post-diagnosis (range 35 to 161). The peptides that stimulated the cells were overlapping spike peptides from SARS-CoV-2, HCoV-NL63, HCoV-OC43 and HCoV-229E.

The Oncomine TCR Beta short-read assay generated sequence data from the DNA of cultured CD4+ T cells. Someone extracted genomic DNA from cultured CD4+ T cells. TCRdb reprocessed the PCR reads with MiXCR, giving one entry per CDR3 protein. Counted here are approximately 20,000 distinct CDR3 sequences, about 48% occurring once; the ten biggest clones make up roughly 4.6%. Treatment denoted: approximately nine-day PBMC culture with coronavirus spike peptide pools or control peptides (ViraFEST assay). Germline CDR1 is SGHAT and CDR2 is FQNNGV. The ends were cut back, 3 bases at V and 6 bases at J, with 19 bases in the middle. The CDR3 length is 16 residues.

The chain couples TRBV11-2 to TRBJ2-3, with D perhaps given as TRBD1 or TRBD2 (7 bases each). What was sequenced was CD4+ T cells from blood, cultured in vitro. The clonotype was recovered from a human donor who had recovered from COVID-19. CDR3 in amino acids: CASSFPRGRGGDTQYF. As DNA, the CDR3 is TGTGCCAGCAGCTTCCCCAGGGGGAGGGGAGGGGATACGCAGTATTTT.